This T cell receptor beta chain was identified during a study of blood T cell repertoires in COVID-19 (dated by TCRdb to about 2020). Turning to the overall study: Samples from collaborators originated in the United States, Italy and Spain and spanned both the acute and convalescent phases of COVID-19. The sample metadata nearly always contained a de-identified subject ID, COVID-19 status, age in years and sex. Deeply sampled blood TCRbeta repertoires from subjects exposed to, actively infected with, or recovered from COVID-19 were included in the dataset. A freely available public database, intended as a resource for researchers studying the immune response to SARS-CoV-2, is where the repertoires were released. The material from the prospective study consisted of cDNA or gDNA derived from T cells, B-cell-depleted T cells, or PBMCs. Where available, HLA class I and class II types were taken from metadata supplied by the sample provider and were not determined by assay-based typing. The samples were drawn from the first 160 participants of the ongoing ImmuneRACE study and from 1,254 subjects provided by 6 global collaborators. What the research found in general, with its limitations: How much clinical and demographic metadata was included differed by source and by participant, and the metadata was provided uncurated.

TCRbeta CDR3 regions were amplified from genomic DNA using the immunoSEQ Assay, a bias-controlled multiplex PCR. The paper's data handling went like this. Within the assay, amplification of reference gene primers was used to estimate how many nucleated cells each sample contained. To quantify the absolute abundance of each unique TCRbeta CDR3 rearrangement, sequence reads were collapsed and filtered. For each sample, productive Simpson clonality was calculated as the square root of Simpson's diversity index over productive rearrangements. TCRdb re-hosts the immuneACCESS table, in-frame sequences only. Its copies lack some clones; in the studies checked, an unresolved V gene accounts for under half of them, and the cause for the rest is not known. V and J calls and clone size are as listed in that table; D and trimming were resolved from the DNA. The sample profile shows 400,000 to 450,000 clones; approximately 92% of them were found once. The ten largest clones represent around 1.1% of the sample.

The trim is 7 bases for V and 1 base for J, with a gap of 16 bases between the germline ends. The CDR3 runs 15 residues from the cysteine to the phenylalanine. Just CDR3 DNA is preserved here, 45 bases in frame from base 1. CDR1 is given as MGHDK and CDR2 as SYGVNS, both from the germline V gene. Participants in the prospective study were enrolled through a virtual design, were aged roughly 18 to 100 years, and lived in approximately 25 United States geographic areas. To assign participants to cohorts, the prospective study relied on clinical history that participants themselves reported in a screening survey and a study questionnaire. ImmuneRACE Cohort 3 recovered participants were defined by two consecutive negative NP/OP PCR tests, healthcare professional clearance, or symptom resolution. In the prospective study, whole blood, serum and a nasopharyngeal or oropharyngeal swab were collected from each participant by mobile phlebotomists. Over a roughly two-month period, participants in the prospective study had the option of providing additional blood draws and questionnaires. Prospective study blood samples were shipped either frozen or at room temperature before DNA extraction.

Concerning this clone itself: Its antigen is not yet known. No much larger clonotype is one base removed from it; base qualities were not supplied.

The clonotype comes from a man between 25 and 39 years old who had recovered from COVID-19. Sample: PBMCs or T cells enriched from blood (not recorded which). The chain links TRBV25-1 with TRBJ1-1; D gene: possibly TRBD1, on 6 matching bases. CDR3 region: CASIQTGTRNTEAFF. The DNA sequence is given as TGTGCCAGCATCCAAACCGGGACAAGGAACACTGAAGCTTTCTTT. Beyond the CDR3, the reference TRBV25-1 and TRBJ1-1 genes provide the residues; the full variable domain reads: EADIYQTPRYLVIGTGKKITLECSQTMGHDKMYWYQQDPGMELHLIHYSYGVNSTEKGDLSSESTVSRIRTEHFPLTLESARPSHTSQYLCASIQTGTRNTEAFFGQGTRLTVV.